The 4 T cell receptor beta chains given below trace back to one sample, sequenced in a study of blood T cell repertoires in COVID-19. Clones were read by immunoSEQ multiplex PCR, and TCRdb kept only the in-frame ones, dropping some. The repertoire holds about 74,000 clones, 87% seen once, with 25% to 35% in the top ten. The sequencing input was peripheral blood. These receptors were taken from a woman aged 80 or over with active or convalescent COVID-19.

J is TRBJ2-6 and V is TRBV25-1; no clear D gene. Trimming removed 2 bases at V and 0 bases at J, with 11 bases between. The CDR3 is made up of 17 amino acids. The germline gives CDR1 MGHDK, CDR2 SYGVNS. CDR3 bases: TGTGCCAGCAGTGAAGCTAGAATAAGCTCTGGGGCCAACGTCCTGACTTTC. It specifies CASSEARISSGANVLTF.

The chain couples TRBV28 to TRBJ1-1; TRBD1 matches 7 bases. V dropped 7 bases and J dropped 10; count of bases not matched to a gene: 15. CDR1 and CDR2 (germline): MDHEN, SYDVKM. The CDR3 length is 14 residues. In nucleotides, the CDR3 is TGTGCCAGCAAGCCCGGGGACAGTGGGTGGGGAGCTTTCTTT. Protein sequence: CASKPGDSGWGAFF.

The chain links TRBV11-2 to TRBJ2-7; D possibly corresponds to TRBD2 (5 bases). Germline lookup yields CDR1 SGHAT and CDR2 FQNNGV. V dropped 7 bases and J dropped 0 bases, with 16 bases sitting between them. The CDR3 consists of 15 residues. CDR3 loop: CASTLRPTTSYEQYF. Here the CDR3 DNA reads TGTGCCAGCACCCTCCGACCGACTACCTCCTACGAGCAGTACTTC.

The chain uses TRBV11-2 and TRBJ1-2; the match to TRBD1 covers 8 bases. Germline V gene sequence: CDR1 SGHAT, CDR2 FQNNGV. V lost 3 bases, J lost 4 bases, and 7 bases stayed unmatched. The CDR3 runs 15 residues. The CDR3 coding sequence is TGTGCCAGCAGCTTTCTGGCAACAGGGGGCTATGGCTACACCTTC. This sequence encodes CASSFLATGGYGYTF.